A single sample is the source of the 28 T cell receptor beta chains below, sequenced in a study of Ad26.COV2.S vaccination and SARS-CoV-2 variants. Sequencing used immunoSEQ multiplex PCR; TCRdb keeps in-frame clones, though not all of them. The sample consists of a few hundred thousand clones, around 89% of them appearing once. Indicated treatment: 15 to 20 received Ad26.COV2.S at low or high dose, single or two shots; 5 received placebo; per-sample allocation not given. After the first vaccine or placebo injection, samples were drawn on day 63. This sample comprised peripheral blood, obtained in a trial of Ad26.COV2.S vaccine versus placebo. The origin of the receptors is a person aged 18-60 years who received the Ad26.COV2.S COVID-19 vaccine or a placebo.

The chain carries TRBV6-5 and TRBJ2-7, with 9 bases fitting TRBD2. The J segment lost 5 bases and the V segment lost 8 bases, leaving 7 bases of the junction unmatched. Germline lookup yields CDR1 MNHEY and CDR2 SVGAGI. This CDR3 is 13 amino acids long. The CDR3 reads CASDLAGRHEQYF. CDR3 DNA: TGTGCCAGCGACCTAGCGGGGAGGCACGAGCAGTACTTC.

This chain uses TRBV11-1 with TRBJ1-5; D remains unclear. V was cut by 2 bases and J by 5 bases, with 7 bases left in between. The CDR3 is 13 amino acids. Germline CDR1 SGHAT, CDR2 FQDESV (reference sequence). The chain's CDR3 is CASSLSRHQPQHF. The DNA for the CDR3 is TGTGCCAGCAGCTTATCACGCCATCAGCCCCAGCATTTT. Based on the CDR3 plus reference TRBV11-1 and TRBJ1-5, the full variable domain is EAEVAQSPRYKITEKSQAVAFWCDPISGHATLYWYRQILGQGPELLVQFQDESVVDDSQLPKDRFSAERLKGVDSTLKIQPAELGDSAMYLCASSLSRHQPQHFGDGTRLSIL.

The chain recombines TRBV13 with TRBJ2-3; maybe TRBD2 (6 bases). Germline CDR1 and CDR2: PRHDT and FYEKMQ (reference sequence). This CDR3 has 17 amino acids. V lost 5 bases and J 0 bases, leaving 18 bases between the germline ends. In DNA form, the CDR3 reads TGTGCCAGCAGCCATCCTAGCGCATATACTAGCACAGATACGCAGTATTTT. It is translated as CASSHPSAYTSTDTQYF.

This chain joins TRBV3-1 (or the pseudogene TRBV3-2) and TRBJ2-1; 9 bases are shared with TRBD1. The trim removed 4 bases at V and 4 bases at J, leaving 8 bases unmatched. Germline CDR1 is LGHDT and CDR2 is YNNKEL (reference sequence). The length of the CDR3 is 16 residues. As DNA, the CDR3 is TGTGCCAGCAGCCTCACCGGGACAGGGCCTTACAATGAGCAGTTCTTC. It specifies CASSLTGTGPYNEQFF.

The chain links TRBV6-2 or TRBV6-3 to TRBJ1-6; 8 bases agree with TRBD1. The V gene's germline CDR1 is MNHEY and CDR2 SVGEGT. The trim removed 4 bases at V and 7 bases at J, leaving 0 bases unmatched. This CDR3 is built from 13 residues. Written as DNA, the CDR3 is TGTGCCAGCAGTTGGACAGGGAATTCACCCCTCCACTTT. It yields the protein CASSWTGNSPLHF.

V usage is TRBV5-4 and J usage is TRBJ1-2; 7 nucleotides line up with TRBD1. Germline assignment: CDR1 SGHNT and CDR2 YYREEE (reference sequence). V trimming: 2 bases; J trimming: 4 bases; junction bases outside the gene matches: 5. CDR3 size: 14 residues. The CDR3 bases are TGTGCCAGCAGCTTAGACAGGGAGATCTATGGCTACACCTTC. It translates to CASSLDREIYGYTF.

The chain uses TRBV14 and TRBJ2-1; weak D call: TRBD2 (5 bases). The length of the CDR3 is 13 residues. Per germline, CDR1 SGHDN and CDR2 FVKESK. V lost 4 bases to trimming and J lost 9 bases, with 13 bases between them. The DNA of the CDR3 is TGTGCCAGCAGCCCCCATCGGGCGGGTGAGCAGTTCTTC. Translating it yields CASSPHRAGEQFF.

J is TRBJ1-5 and V is TRBV21-1. TRBV21-1 is reported as a pseudogene. The CDR3 runs 20 residues. CDR3 amino acids: CASSPPGMEKIPYSNQPQHF. CDR3 DNA: TGTGCCAGCAGCCCCCCCGGGATGGAAAAGATACCTTATAGCAATCAGCCCCAGCATTTT.

The chain employs TRBV7-9 and TRBJ2-1; 9 positions agree with TRBD1. J gave up 5 bases and V 5 bases, and 4 bases lay outside the gene matches. Germline loops: CDR1 SEHNR, CDR2 FQNEAQ (reference sequence). The CDR3 runs 14 residues. CDR3 sequence: CASSRDRVDNEQFF. The CDR3 region has the DNA TGTGCCAGCAGCAGGGACAGGGTGGACAATGAGCAGTTCTTC.

This chain uses TRBV27 with TRBJ2-3; TRBD1 might be the D (6 bases). Germline CDR1 reads MNHEY; CDR2 reads SMNVEV (reference sequence). This CDR3 comprises 17 residues. V dropped 2 bases and J dropped 2 bases, with 17 bases sitting between them. CDR3 region: CASSLSPTGHFTDTQYF. CDR3 sequence (DNA): TGTGCCAGCAGTTTAAGTCCTACGGGACACTTCACAGATACGCAGTATTTT.

The chain is built from TRBV6-4 and TRBJ2-3; 7 nucleotides line up with TRBD1. V gave up 0 bases and J gave up 0 bases; unmatched junction bases: 3. The germline V gene encodes CDR1 MRHNA and CDR2 SNTAGT. This CDR3 is built from 16 residues. CDR3 coding DNA: TGTGCCAGCAGTGACTCGACAGGGCCTAGCACAGATACGCAGTATTTT. This translates into CASSDSTGPSTDTQYF.

V and J are TRBV7-2 and TRBJ2-6; D not resolved. Trimming took 5 bases from V and 1 from J, leaving 12 bases between them. The CDR3 totals 16 residues. Per germline, CDR1 SGHTA and CDR2 FQGNSA. The CDR3 bases are TGTGCCAGCAGCCCTCAGGTAGCATCTGGGGCCAACGTCCTGACTTTC. It encodes CASSPQVASGANVLTF. Variable domain in full (rest from reference TRBV7-2 and TRBJ2-6): GAGVSQSPSNKVTEKGKDVELRCDPISGHTALYWYRQSLGQGLEFLIYFQGNSAPDKSGLPSDRFSAERTGGSVSTLTIQRTQQEDSAVYLCASSPQVASGANVLTFGAGSRLTVL.

This rearrangement joins TRBV4-3 to TRBJ1-4, with D possibly TRBD1 on 5 matching bases. The CDR3 sequence is 16 residues long. Germline CDR1 reads LGHNA; CDR2 reads YSLEER. The ends were cut back, 4 bases at V and 5 bases at J, with 17 bases in the middle. CDR3 coding DNA: TGCGCCAGCAGCCCAAAAGCCCGGGACGGCAATGAAAAACTGTTTTTT. This codes for CASSPKARDGNEKLFF.

The chain combines TRBV11-1 with TRBJ2-1; D is unresolved. The CDR3 has 15 residues. Germline lookup yields CDR1 SGHAT and CDR2 FQDESV (reference sequence). V lost 5 bases to trimming and J lost 2 bases, with 13 bases between them. DNA of the CDR3: TGTGCCAGCAGCCCCGGCCGGCAAGCCTACAATGAGCAGTTCTTC. Protein product: CASSPGRQAYNEQFF.

V usage is TRBV5-1 and J usage is TRBJ2-7, with D perhaps being TRBD1 or TRBD2 (5 bases each). The CDR3 is 16 residues long. From germline, CDR1 is SGHRS and CDR2 YFSETQ. Trimming took 2 bases from V and 2 from J, leaving 17 bases between them. CDR3 loop: CASSFLPRDGTYEQYF. The DNA for the CDR3 is TGCGCCAGCAGCTTTCTCCCTCGGGACGGAACCTACGAGCAGTACTTC.

This chain uses TRBV28 with TRBJ1-2, with no clear D. Germline V gives CDR1 MDHEN, CDR2 SYDVKM. V lost 6 bases and J lost 7, with 18 bases in between. This CDR3 is 14 amino acids long. CDR3 loop: CASSPPGWASGYTF. The DNA of the CDR3 is TGTGCCAGCAGCCCCCCCGGGTGGGCCTCTGGCTACACCTTC.

This chain joins TRBV29-1 and TRBJ2-1; 9 bases agree with TRBD1. Germline V lookup: CDR1 SQVTM, CDR2 ANQGSEA. V lost 8 bases to trimming and J lost 3 bases; unmatched junction nucleotides: 5. This CDR3 has 13 amino acids. This CDR3 reads CSYTGGNYNEQFF. CDR3 coding DNA: TGCAGCTATACAGGGGGCAACTACAATGAGCAGTTCTTC.

The V and J genes are TRBV25-1 and TRBJ1-2; 10 bases fit TRBD1. In germline, CDR1 is MGHDK, CDR2 SYGVNS. After removal of 1 base from V and 6 bases from J, the junction contained 8 bases not matched to a gene. The CDR3 totals 16 residues. CDR3 region: CASSEFGGTGVHGYTF. DNA for the CDR3: TGTGCCAGCAGTGAATTTGGCGGGACAGGGGTTCATGGCTACACCTTC.

V gene TRBV14 combines with J gene TRBJ2-3, with 8 bases matching TRBD2. The germline V gene has CDR1 SGHDN and CDR2 FVKESK. The CDR3 sequence is 13 residues long. J gave up 8 bases and V 4 bases, and 5 bases lay outside the gene matches. The CDR3 DNA reads as TGTGCCAGCAGCCCCCACACTAGCGGTACGCAGTATTTT. It translates to CASSPHTSGTQYF.

The CDR3 DNA reads TGTGCCAGCAGCTTAGGGGTAGCGGCAGAGATCACAGATACGCAGTATTTT. This translates into CASSLGVAAEITDTQYF. The gene calls are TRBV7-2 and TRBJ2-3; possibly TRBD2 for D (6 bases). V was pared by 1 base and J by 2 bases, with 16 bases between. CDR3 length: 17 residues. CDR1 SGHTA and CDR2 FQGNSA come from the germline V gene. Full variable domain (missing parts from reference TRBV7-2 and TRBJ2-3): GAGVSQSPSNKVTEKGKDVELRCDPISGHTALYWYRQSLGQGLEFLIYFQGNSAPDKSGLPSDRFSAERTGGSVSTLTIQRTQQEDSAVYLCASSLGVAAEITDTQYFGPGTRLTVL.

This sequence joins TRBV28 and TRBJ2-7, with a tentative D call TRBD2 (6 bases). Germline V CDR1 and CDR2: MDHEN, SYDVKM. V lost 5 bases and J lost 3, with 14 bases in between. The CDR3 sequence is 14 residues long. Here the CDR3 reads CASSPVGGGYEQYF. CDR3 nucleotide sequence: TGTGCCAGCAGTCCCGTCGGGGGTGGCTACGAGCAGTACTTC.

This chain's CDR3 is CASSVGGPYEQYF. The CDR3 nucleotides read TGTGCCAGCAGTGTCGGGGGGCCGTACGAGCAGTACTTC. V is TRBV2 and J is TRBJ2-7, with D possibly matching TRBD2 (7 bases). V was shortened by 4 bases and J by 4 bases, with 11 bases between the two germline ends. Germline-derived CDR1 and CDR2 are SNHLY and FYNNEI. The CDR3 consists of 13 residues.

The chain links TRBV9 to TRBJ1-5, with D possibly matching TRBD1 (6 bases). The CDR3 consists of 15 residues. The ends were cut back, 4 bases at V and 0 bases at J, with 11 bases in the middle. Germline V lookup: CDR1 SGDLS, CDR2 YYNGEE. CDR3 coding DNA: TGTGCCAGCAGCCCTGGGACAAGTAGCAATCAGCCCCAGCATTTT. This translates into CASSPGTSSNQPQHF.

CDR3 residues: CASSPPEGTAKNIQYF. CDR3 DNA: TGTGCCAGCAGTCCGCCCGAGGGGACGGCCAAAAACATTCAGTACTTC. The chain has TRBV28 and TRBJ2-4; D could derive from TRBD1 or TRBD2 (5 bases each). V gave up 5 bases and J gave up 1 base, with 15 bases separating them. The germline V gene has CDR1 MDHEN and CDR2 SYDVKM. The CDR3 is 16 residues long.

The V call is TRBV20-1, the J call TRBJ1-6; a possible D gene is TRBD1 (5 bases). The length of the CDR3 is 11 residues. CDR1 DFQATT and CDR2 SNEGSKA come from the germline V gene (reference sequence). Trimming took 5 bases from V and 9 from J, leaving 8 bases between them. The CDR3 protein is CSAGGTSPLHF. CDR3 bases: TGCAGTGCTGGAGGGACTTCACCCCTCCACTTT.

J is TRBJ2-4 and V is TRBV6-4; D possibly uses TRBD1 or TRBD2 (5 bases each). The CDR3 runs to 16 residues. In germline, CDR1 is MRHNA, CDR2 SNTAGT. The V end was cut by 4 bases, the J end by 3 bases, with 16 bases between. This CDR3 is CASSGGRPGVKNIQYF. CDR3 sequence (DNA): TGTGCCAGCAGTGGGGGACGCCCGGGTGTCAAAAACATTCAGTACTTC.

The genes are TRBV20-1 and TRBJ1-6; unclear D gene. The CDR3 sequence is 11 residues long. The germline V and J ends were trimmed by 3 bases and 6 bases, with 3 bases remaining between them. CDR1 DFQATT and CDR2 SNEGSKA come from the germline V gene (reference sequence). DNA for the CDR3: TGCAGTGCTAGGGGTAATTCACCCCTCCACTTT. It codes for CSARGNSPLHF.

The chain uses TRBV19 and TRBJ1-1; D is undetermined. The CDR3 has 13 amino acids. Trimming stripped 8 bases from V and 1 base from J, with 11 bases between. Germline V gene data show CDR1 as LNHDA and CDR2 as SQIVND (reference sequence). The CDR3 reads CASWAAWNTEAFF. In nucleotides, the CDR3 is TGTGCCAGTTGGGCCGCGTGGAACACTGAAGCTTTCTTT.